This T cell receptor beta chain appears in the sequencing data of a study of T cells after yellow fever vaccination (dated by TCRdb to about 2019). Background for the entire study: Libraries from fractions with low cell numbers were prepared with the SMART-Seq v4 Ultra Low Input RNA kit. Bulk TCR alpha and beta repertoires were sequenced longitudinally to track T-cell clones before and after primary and booster YFV17D yellow fever vaccination. Two healthy male donors, one aged 18 to 29 and one aged 30 to 40 years, were included in the cohort. Blood was collected at multiple timepoints before and after primary and secondary immunization, and bulk PBMC replicates and cell subsets were isolated. Summary of the overall study and its limitations: Compared with the primary T-cell response, the secondary T-cell response was weaker but faster, peaking on day 5 rather than day 15. FACS-sorted repertoires could contain abundant contaminating clonotypes from the bulk population, so computational filtering was required. After the booster, most clones that had expanded after primary vaccination were detected again (roughly 96% of CD4 and 88% of CD8), suggesting broad maintenance of memory. A small fraction of clonotypes appeared in both the CD4 and CD8 compartments, likely as a result of convergent recombination. Only a couple of donors were included in the study, so the extent to which the findings can be generalized is limited.

This clonotype was found a few times. Its antigen is currently not known. No quality values exist for individual bases; no much larger clone is one base distant. Sequencer: Illumina NovaSeq 6000. TCR cDNA was synthesized by 5'RACE template switching, which introduced a universal primer site and unique molecular identifiers. Priming for cDNA synthesis came from both the TCR alpha and TCR beta constant segments. Library amplification involved two PCR steps, and the second step added sample barcodes and sequencing adapters. Sequencing of libraries was performed on Illumina HiSeq 2500 (2x100 bp) or NovaSeq (2x150 bp). For the original study's pipeline: Demultiplexing of reads and collapsing into UMI consensus sequences were performed with MIGEC, and V(D)J alignment was carried out with MiXCR. Clonotypes responding to the vaccine were identified with edgeR on replicate PBMC samples, with the criteria of FDR below 0.01 and a log2 fold change above 5 up to day 15. Each bulk clonotype received a CD4 or CD8 identity based on whether the sequenced CD4 or CD8 repertoire contained that clonotype at higher abundance. TCRdb applied fastp at Q25 and MiXCR to the public reads, then kept only in-frame beta chains. Each entry is one CDR3 protein sequence, shown with its most common DNA and genes. TCRdb's processing, not the study's, gives the V and J calls here. The sample table shows some 99,000 distinct CDR3 sequences, and 5.8% are seen once. Over 40% of the sample goes to the ten largest clones.

The sample's treatment or condition label, in plain terms: live attenuated yellow fever vaccine strain. PBMCs were isolated from peripheral blood using a standard Ficoll-Paque protocol. Dynabeads CD4 and CD8 positive selection kits were used to isolate CD4 and CD8 T-cell fractions. RNA was extracted with TriZol from bulk PBMCs, CD4 and CD8 fractions, and dextramer-positive and dextramer-negative fractions. Including cysteine and phenylalanine, the CDR3 has 15 amino acids. Kept here is only the CDR3 DNA, which spans 45 bases and is read in frame from base 1. The germline V gene (reference sequence) sets CDR1 to SGHNT and CDR2 to YYREEE. Cut back by 4 bases and 2 bases, the V and J ends lie 13 bases apart.

The sequence joins TRBV5-4 to TRBJ1-5; TRBD1 is a weak D gene call, 5 bases matching. This receptor was taken from a young man who received the YFV17D yellow fever vaccine. Sequenced material: CD8+ T cells sorted from PBMCs, taken 10 days after the yellow fever booster vaccination. The sequenced DNA: TGTGCCAGCAGCACCCAGGGCACGGGCAATCAGCCCCAGCATTTT. This sequence encodes CASSTQGTGNQPQHF.